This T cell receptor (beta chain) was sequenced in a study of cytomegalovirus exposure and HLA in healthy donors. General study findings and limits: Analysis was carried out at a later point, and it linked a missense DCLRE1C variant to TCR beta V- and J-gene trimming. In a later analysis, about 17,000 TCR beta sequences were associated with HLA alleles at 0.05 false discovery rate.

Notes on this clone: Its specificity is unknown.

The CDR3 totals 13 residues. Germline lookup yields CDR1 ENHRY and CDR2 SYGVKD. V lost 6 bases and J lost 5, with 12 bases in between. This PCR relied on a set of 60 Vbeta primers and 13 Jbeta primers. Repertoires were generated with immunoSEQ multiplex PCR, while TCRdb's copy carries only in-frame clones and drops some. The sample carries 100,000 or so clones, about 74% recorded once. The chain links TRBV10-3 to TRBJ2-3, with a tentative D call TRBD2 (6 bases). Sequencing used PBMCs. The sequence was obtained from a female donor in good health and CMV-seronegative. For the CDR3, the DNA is TGTGCCATCAGGGGCCTGGAGGGAGATACGCAGTATTTT. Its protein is CAIRGLEGDTQYF.